Shown below are 19 T cell receptor beta chains from a single sample sequenced in a study of blood T cell repertoires in COVID-19. Produced via immunoSEQ multiplex PCR; TCRdb's table is partial and in-frame only. The sample has approximately 250,000 clones, about 80% seen once. The sample consisted of PBMCs or T cells enriched from blood (not recorded which). These receptors all come from a man aged 35-49 years who had recovered from COVID-19.

The chain has TRBV7-5 and TRBJ2-1; the table gives TRBD2 as D, unverified against the DNA. TRBV7-5 is assigned pseudogene status. CDR3 length: 15 amino acids. CDR3 region: CVRSFQLAGDNEQFF. CDR3 nucleotide sequence: TGTGTCAGAAGCTTTCAACTAGCGGGGGACAATGAGCAGTTCTTC.

For this clone: The identical CDR3 is also encoded by other nucleotide sequences in the sample. The chain has TRBV2 and TRBJ1-5, with a weak D call TRBD1 (6 bases). V gave up 6 bases and J gave up 1 base, with 7 bases separating them. CDR3 length equals 13 residues. Germline V lookup: CDR1 SNHLY, CDR2 FYNNEI. CDR3 sequence: CASRGQSNQPQHF. The CDR3 bases are TGTGCCAGCAGAGGACAGAGCAATCAGCCCCAGCATTTT.

The gene calls are TRBV13 and TRBJ2-5; D might be TRBD1 (6 bases). The germline V and J ends were trimmed by 8 bases and 5 bases, with 12 bases remaining between them. This CDR3 has 12 residues. Germline values: CDR1 PRHDT, CDR2 FYEKMQ (reference sequence). This CDR3 is CASARGRETQYF. The CDR3 DNA follows: TGTGCCAGCGCCAGGGGCAGGGAGACCCAGTACTTC.

This clone was seen more than once but under ten times. The chain recombines TRBV19 with TRBJ2-1, with 8 bases matching TRBD2. V trimming: 4 bases; J trimming: 2 bases; junction bases outside the gene matches: 10. The CDR3 totals 17 residues. Germline V gives CDR1 LNHDA, CDR2 SQIVND (reference sequence). The CDR3 nucleotides read TGTGCCAGTAGTACCCAAGGTTCTAGCGGGCCCTACAATGAGCAGTTCTTC. Translation: CASSTQGSSGPYNEQFF.

J is TRBJ1-5 and V is TRBV6-5; 9 nucleotides align to TRBD1. CDR1 is MNHEY and CDR2 is SVGAGI in the germline V gene. Trimming removed 10 bases from V and 6 bases from J; junction bases left unmatched: 7. The CDR3 spans 13 residues. CDR3 sequence reads: CATVQGAGQPQHF. CDR3 in DNA: TGTGCCACAGTACAGGGGGCTGGTCAGCCCCAGCATTTT.

The J gene is TRBJ2-7, the V gene TRBV19; no clear D gene. There are 11 residues in the CDR3. Trimming cost V 5 bases and J 7 bases, with 9 bases left between them. The germline CDR1 and CDR2 sequences are LNHDA and SQIVND (reference sequence). CDR3 nucleotide sequence: TGTGCCAGTAGTCCCGGTTGGGAGCAGTACTTC. Translated: CASSPGWEQYF.

V and J are TRBV29-1 and TRBJ2-1; D remains unclear. Germline CDR1 SQVTM, CDR2 ANQGSEA. V dropped 7 bases and J dropped 0 bases, with 10 bases sitting between them. The CDR3 loop spans 13 amino acids. Written as DNA, the CDR3 is TGCAGCGCTGACCAATCCTCCTACAATGAGCAGTTCTTC. Protein product: CSADQSSYNEQFF.

V is TRBV20-1 and J is TRBJ2-7; D uncertain. V lost 3 bases, J lost 1 base, and 7 bases lay in between. This CDR3 has 12 residues. CDR1 is DFQATT and CDR2 is SNEGSKA in the germline V gene (reference sequence). This chain's CDR3 is CSASDRSYEQYF. For the CDR3, the DNA is TGCAGTGCTAGTGACCGGTCCTACGAGCAGTACTTC.

The chain uses TRBV15 and TRBJ2-1; unclear D gene. V was shortened by 0 bases and J by 9 bases, with 9 bases between the two germline ends. The CDR3 sequence is 13 residues long. The germline V gene has CDR1 LNHNV and CDR2 YYDKDF (reference sequence). The CDR3 nucleotides are TGTGCCACCAGCAGAGATATTTCGGGTGAGCAGTTCTTC. This translates into CATSRDISGEQFF.

This clone was seen more than once but under ten times. The genes are TRBV3-1 (or the pseudogene TRBV3-2) and TRBJ1-3; D gene ambiguous. Germline V gene lookup returns CDR1 LGHDT and CDR2 YNNKEL (reference sequence). The V gene lost 0 bases and the J gene lost 0 bases, with 12 bases spanning the gap. The CDR3 runs to 17 residues. CDR3 residues: CASSQDKRVYSGNTIYF. The CDR3 DNA reads as TGTGCCAGCAGCCAAGATAAACGGGTATACTCTGGAAACACCATATATTTT.

V and J are TRBV19 and TRBJ1-5; 7 nucleotides line up with TRBD1. The CDR3 sequence is 15 residues long. V shed 6 bases and J 4 bases; nucleotides not matched to a gene: 9. Germline V gene data show CDR1 as LNHDA and CDR2 as SQIVND (reference sequence). CDR3 DNA sequence: TGTGCCAGTAGCCACGACAGGGTTGTGAATCAGCCCCAGCATTTT. Translation: CASSHDRVVNQPQHF.

This clone was detected a few times. V usage is TRBV5-4 and J usage is TRBJ2-3; D is possibly TRBD2 (6 bases). The germline V gene encodes CDR1 SGHNT and CDR2 YYREEE (reference sequence). V lost 4 bases to trimming and J lost 9 bases, with 12 bases between them. This CDR3 spans 12 amino acids. DNA for the CDR3: TGTGCCAGCAGCCCGCCGGAGGGGACGCAGTATTTT. Protein product: CASSPPEGTQYF.

The J gene is TRBJ2-7, the V gene TRBV30, with D tentatively TRBD2 (5 bases). Trimming removed 4 bases at V and 3 bases at J, with 13 bases between. CDR3 length: 13 residues. CDR1 GTSNPN and CDR2 SVGIG come from the germline V gene (reference sequence). Here the CDR3 DNA reads TGTGCCTGGATGCGGGCAGGTTACTACGAGCAGTACTTC. This sequence encodes CAWMRAGYYEQYF.

The gene calls are TRBV2 and TRBJ2-7, with a tentative D call TRBD2 (5 bases). The CDR3 spans 11 residues. V dropped 8 bases and J dropped 3 bases, with 8 bases sitting between them. CDR1 SNHLY and CDR2 FYNNEI come from the germline V gene. The CDR3 loop reads CASGLYYEQYF. CDR3 nucleotide sequence: TGTGCCAGCGGACTTTACTACGAGCAGTACTTC.

The genes are TRBV27 and TRBJ1-5, with a weak D call TRBD1 (5 bases). Germline assignment: CDR1 MNHEY and CDR2 SMNVEV (reference sequence). The V gene lost 5 bases and the J gene lost 0 bases, with 8 bases spanning the gap. The CDR3 contains 14 residues. In DNA form, the CDR3 reads TGTGCCAGCAGTCGACAGTATAGCAATCAGCCCCAGCATTTT. Protein: CASSRQYSNQPQHF.

The rearrangement uses TRBV7-9 and TRBJ1-1, with TRBD1 as a possible D gene (6 bases). Trimming removed 3 bases at V and 0 bases at J, with 11 bases between. Germline CDR1 reads SEHNR; CDR2 reads FQNEAQ (reference sequence). The CDR3 runs 15 residues. The CDR3, as DNA: TGTGCCAGCAGCTTCACCGGGACACTGAACACTGAAGCTTTCTTT. Its protein product is CASSFTGTLNTEAFF.

The chain carries TRBV15 and TRBJ2-7; TRBD1 might be the D (6 bases). Trimming left V 3 bases short and J 3 bases short, with 18 bases between. Per the germline V gene, CDR1 is LNHNV and CDR2 is YYDKDF (reference sequence). The CDR3 has 16 amino acids. CDR3 sequence: CATSRGAWDGSYEQYF. In nucleotides, the CDR3 is TGTGCCACCAGCAGGGGGGCCTGGGACGGAAGCTACGAGCAGTACTTC.

The chain recombines TRBV11-2 with TRBJ1-6; the match to TRBD1 covers 8 bases. Germline lookup yields CDR1 SGHAT and CDR2 FQNNGV. The length of the CDR3 is 15 residues. The trim removed 3 bases at V and 3 bases at J, leaving 1 base unmatched. The CDR3 nucleotides are TGTGCCAGCAGCTTTGACAGGGGCTATAATTCACCCCTCCACTTT. Residues: CASSFDRGYNSPLHF.

This chain connects TRBV28 to TRBJ2-1; TRBD2 matches 8 bases. V dropped 5 bases and J dropped 4; count of bases not matched to a gene: 13. Germline V CDR1 and CDR2: MDHEN, SYDVKM. The CDR3 loop spans 17 amino acids. The CDR3 nucleotides are TGTGCCAGCAGTCCTGATAGCGGGGAAGCCTTTTACAATGAGCAGTTCTTC. This gives the protein CASSPDSGEAFYNEQFF.